This T cell receptor (beta chain) was profiled in a study of response to subunit inactivated influenza vaccine. Study observations and caveats: Authors suggested each seasonal flu vaccination may recruit only limited numbers of new T cells.

The length of the CDR3 is 15 residues. Trimming shortened V by 0 bases and J by 0 bases, and 7 bases separated the two germline ends. Germline-derived CDR1 and CDR2 are SGDLS and YYNGEE. Many counts were recorded for this clonotype. The target antigen is unknown. TCRdb called the RT-PCR reads again in MiXCR, with one record for every CDR3 protein. The sample holds about 500,000 distinct CDR3 sequences, 15% to 20% seen once. The clonotype comes from a man in his fifties or sixties who received an inactivated influenza vaccine. The source was CD4+ T cells sorted from PBMCs, collected roughly 24 months after vaccination. The V and J genes are TRBV9 and TRBJ2-1; D is perhaps TRBD1 or TRBD2 (5 bases each). Here the CDR3 DNA reads TGTGCCAGCAGCGTAGATGGGGGCTCCTACAATGAGCAGTTCTTC. Encoded protein: CASSVDGGSYNEQFF. The whole variable domain, filled in from reference TRBV9 and TRBJ2-1, reads DSGVTQTPKHLITATGQRVTLRCSPRSGDLSVYWYQQSLDQGLQFLIQYYNGEERAKGNILERFSAQQFPDLHSELNLSSLELGDSALYFCASSVDGGSYNEQFFGPGTRLTVL.